These 30 T cell receptor beta chains were sequenced from one sample in a study of T cells in Graves' hyperthyroidism and ophthalmopathy. RNA transcripts gave rise to amplified TCR beta CDR3 regions. TCR CDR3 underwent first-round RT-PCR with the HTBI primer set. Via MiXCR, TCRdb re-called the multiplex PCR reads, giving one row per CDR3 protein. The sample shows around 300,000 distinct CDR3 sequences, roughly an eighth of them seen only once. Material: blood. These receptor sequences come from a woman aged 40 to 50 with Graves' ophthalmopathy.

For this clonotype: A much bigger clone sits one base away, suggesting this may be a read error. The chain links TRBV5-6 to TRBJ1-5; possible D gene TRBD1, 5 bases. Germline assignment: CDR1 SGHDT and CDR2 YYEEEE. The CDR3 is 14 residues long. The CDR3 region is CSSSLVGGGQPQHF. CDR3 DNA: TGTTCCAGCAGCTTGGTGGGGGGGGGTCAGCCCCAGCATTTT.

The chain has TRBV28 and TRBJ1-4; TRBD1 agrees at 11 bases. J was trimmed by 7 bases and V by 3 bases; bases with no gene match: 7. The CDR3 consists of 16 residues. The germline V gene encodes CDR1 MDHEN and CDR2 SYDVKM. CDR3 DNA sequence: TGTGCCAGCAGTTTCTCCCCTGGGACAGGGGGTGAAAAACTGTTTTTT. Translated: CASSFSPGTGGEKLFF.

This clonotype has ten or more counts. The V gene is TRBV2, the J gene TRBJ1-4; D is unclear. V dropped 7 bases and J dropped 7 bases, with 16 bases sitting between them. The CDR3 consists of 14 residues. The germline V gene encodes CDR1 SNHLY and CDR2 FYNNEI. The CDR3 loop reads CASTRGGFGEKLFF. The CDR3 nucleotides read TGTGCCAGCACCCGAGGAGGGTTCGGTGAAAAACTGTTTTTT.

A few counts support this clonotype. The genes are TRBV4-1 and TRBJ2-7, with 8 bases aligning to TRBD1. J was trimmed by 3 bases and V by 0 bases; bases with no gene match: 7. The CDR3 runs 16 residues. Germline V gives CDR1 MGHRA, CDR2 YSYEKL. The DNA of the CDR3 is TGCGCCAGCAGCCAAGATTCCCCCGACAGGGGCTACGAGCAGTACTTC. It specifies CASSQDSPDRGYEQYF.

In this sample, this clonotype turned up many times. V gene TRBV20-1 combines with J gene TRBJ1-3, with D perhaps matching TRBD1 (6 bases). Germline V gene data show CDR1 as DFQATT and CDR2 as SNEGSKA (reference sequence). CDR3 length: 14 residues. V shed 3 bases and J shed 2 bases, with 11 bases lying between them. The CDR3 sequence: CSASSGAAGNTIYF. CDR3 nucleotides: TGCAGTGCTAGCTCAGGGGCGGCTGGAAACACCATATATTTT.

This chain links TRBV5-5 with TRBJ1-5; TRBD1 matches 7 bases. The V gene end was trimmed by 4 bases and the J gene end by 0 bases; junction bases not matched to a gene: 10. Germline CDR1 is SGHKS and CDR2 is YYEKEE (reference sequence). This CDR3 has 17 residues. The CDR3 DNA follows: TGTGCCAGCAGCCCAACAGGGGTGTTGGGTAGCAATCAGCCCCAGCATTTT. Translated: CASSPTGVLGSNQPQHF.

This clonotype was seen a handful of times. CDR3: CASSLVGDYTGELFF. In DNA form, the CDR3 reads TGTGCCAGCAGCTTAGTGGGGGACTACACCGGGGAGCTGTTTTTT. This chain uses TRBV7-9 with TRBJ2-2; a possible D gene is TRBD2 (6 bases). With 1 base removed from V and 3 bases from J, the gap between germline ends came to 9 bases. CDR3 size: 15 residues. Germline V CDR1 and CDR2: SEHNR, FQNEAQ (reference sequence).

This clonotype occurred many times. V is TRBV7-9 and J is TRBJ1-1; D gene uncertain. V was pared by 6 bases and J by 3 bases, with 8 bases between. The CDR3 contains 12 residues. CDR1 is SEHNR, CDR2 FQNEAQ, per germline (reference sequence). The CDR3 loop is CASRVDYTEAFF. CDR3 nucleotides: TGTGCCAGCAGGGTAGATTACACTGAAGCTTTCTTT.

This clonotype was seen at least ten times. The rearrangement uses TRBV29-1 and TRBJ2-5; 14 nucleotides match TRBD2. CDR1 and CDR2 from the germline V gene are SQVTM and ANQGSEA. The V segment lost 1 base and the J segment 7 bases; nucleotides outside the gene matches: 5. The CDR3 has 15 residues. The CDR3 protein is CSVEGTSGGFATQYF. The CDR3 nucleotides read TGCAGCGTTGAAGGGACTAGCGGGGGGTTCGCGACCCAGTACTTC.

J is TRBJ2-7 and V is TRBV11-2; 8 bases are shared with TRBD1. The CDR3 runs 13 residues. Germline-derived CDR1 and CDR2 are SGHAT and FQNNGV. V was pared by 6 bases and J by 6 bases, with 7 bases of the junction left unmatched. This CDR3 reads CASSNLQGAEQYF. The CDR3 nucleotides read TGTGCCAGCAGTAACCTCCAGGGGGCCGAGCAGTACTTC.

This clonotype was observed a few times. V gene TRBV20-1 combines with J gene TRBJ2-3; 8 bases are shared with TRBD2. V gave up 7 bases and J gave up 0 bases; unmatched junction bases: 15. Per the germline V gene, CDR1 is DFQATT and CDR2 is SNEGSKA (reference sequence). The CDR3 runs 17 residues. CDR3 coding DNA: TGCAGTGTGTTAGGCGCGGGAGGAGATGGAAGCACAGATACGCAGTATTTT. Amino acid sequence: CSVLGAGGDGSTDTQYF.

Comments on this clonotype: A read error is possible here, since a much larger clone lies one base away. J is TRBJ2-3 and V is TRBV6-2 or TRBV6-3; possible D gene TRBD2, 6 bases. The length of the CDR3 is 13 residues. Germline lookup yields CDR1 MNHEY and CDR2 SVGEGT. With 2 bases removed from V and 8 bases from J, the gap between germline ends came to 11 bases. The CDR3 nucleotides are TGTGCCAGCAGTTACGTGGGGGGAGGTACGCAGTATTTT. It encodes CASSYVGGGTQYF.

The V gene is TRBV4-1, the J gene TRBJ1-1; D gene unclear. This CDR3 region has 17 residues. The ends were cut back, 0 bases at V and 0 bases at J, with 14 bases in the middle. CDR1 MGHRA and CDR2 YSYEKL come from the germline V gene. The CDR3 protein is CASSQDAQVNMNTEAFF. CDR3 coding DNA: TGCGCCAGCAGCCAAGACGCCCAGGTAAACATGAACACTGAAGCTTTCTTT.

Many counts were recorded for this clonotype. This chain uses TRBV6-6 with TRBJ1-5, with 8 bases identical to TRBD1. J lost 6 bases, V lost 2 bases, and 6 bases had no gene match. CDR1 and CDR2 (germline): MNHNY, SVGAGI (reference sequence). This CDR3 is built from 15 residues. The CDR3 sequence is CASSYGQGAGQPQHF. CDR3 nucleotide sequence: TGTGCCAGCAGTTACGGACAGGGCGCGGGTCAGCCCCAGCATTTT.

This clonotype appeared many times. This chain links TRBV6-1 with TRBJ1-5; D gene uncertain. The CDR3 loop spans 13 amino acids. Trimming cost V 8 bases and J 1 base, with 9 bases left between them. Germline lookup yields CDR1 MNHNS and CDR2 SASEGT. Here the CDR3 DNA reads TGTGCCAGCCGGTCCAGGAGCAATCAGCCCCAGCATTTT. As protein: CASRSRSNQPQHF.

The chain has TRBV19 and TRBJ2-7; 8 bases align to TRBD1. Unmatched junction bases numbered 6, after V lost 2 bases and J lost 3 bases. CDR3 size: 15 residues. From germline, CDR1 is LNHDA and CDR2 SQIVND (reference sequence). CDR3 nucleotides: TGTGCCAGTAGTATATCCGGGACAGGCCGCTACGAGCAGTACTTC. This encodes CASSISGTGRYEQYF.

V is TRBV19 and J is TRBJ2-1, with D perhaps TRBD2 (5 bases). V was clipped by 4 bases and J by 0 bases, with 16 bases between them. The CDR3 extends over 17 amino acids. Germline CDR1 reads LNHDA; CDR2 reads SQIVND (reference sequence). The CDR3: CASSKPGIDPSYNEQFF. As DNA, the CDR3 is TGTGCCAGTAGTAAACCGGGAATAGACCCCTCCTACAATGAGCAGTTCTTC.

This clonotype was seen more than once but under ten times. The rearrangement links TRBV27 to TRBJ2-4; D not resolved. The CDR3 consists of 15 residues. Trimming cost V 3 bases and J 0 bases, with 9 bases left between them. Germline V gene data show CDR1 as MNHEY and CDR2 as SMNVEV (reference sequence). The CDR3 loop is CASSLYPEAKNIQYF. The CDR3 DNA reads as TGTGCCAGCAGTTTGTATCCAGAAGCCAAAAACATTCAGTACTTC.

This clonotype was counted ten times or more. V and J are TRBV13 and TRBJ1-1; no clear D gene. V lost 4 bases and J 1 base, leaving 10 bases between the germline ends. Germline V gives CDR1 PRHDT, CDR2 FYEKMQ (reference sequence). This CDR3 comprises 14 residues. CDR3 bases: TGTGCCAGCAGCTCTACGGAGGGGAACACTGAAGCTTTCTTT. Encoded protein: CASSSTEGNTEAFF.

This clonotype was seen at least ten times. The V call is TRBV6-1, the J call TRBJ1-2; 8 bases are a match to TRBD1. The CDR3 totals 15 residues. The V segment lost 2 bases and the J segment 9 bases; nucleotides outside the gene matches: 11. The germline CDR1 and CDR2 sequences are MNHNS and SASEGT. CDR3 nucleotide sequence: TGTGCCAGCAGTGAACTACTGGACAGGGCGTACAGCTACACCTTC. It specifies CASSELLDRAYSYTF.

This clonotype came up many times. V and J are TRBV5-1 and TRBJ2-3; 9 bases are a match to TRBD1. The ends lost 0 bases at V and 7 bases at J; junction bases unmatched: 3. The CDR3 has 14 amino acids. Germline CDR1 reads SGHRS; CDR2 reads YFSETQ. CDR3 in amino acids: CASSLAGTGNTQYF. CDR3 DNA: TGCGCCAGCAGCTTGGCCGGGACAGGGAATACGCAGTATTTT.

This chain's CDR3 is CSARVRLAWYQETQYF. CDR3 DNA: TGCAGTGCTAGAGTTCGACTAGCGTGGTACCAAGAGACCCAGTACTTC. This chain joins TRBV20-1 and TRBJ2-5; 8 bases agree with TRBD2. The CDR3 has 16 amino acids. V lost 1 base to trimming and J lost 0 bases; unmatched junction nucleotides: 7. In germline, CDR1 is DFQATT, CDR2 SNEGSKA (reference sequence).

The gene calls are TRBV27 and TRBJ2-7; D unclear. The CDR3 sequence is 18 residues long. Germline V gene lookup returns CDR1 MNHEY and CDR2 SMNVEV (reference sequence). The V end lost 0 bases, the J end lost 3 bases, and 21 bases lay between the germline ends. The CDR3 coding sequence is TGTGCCAGCAGTTTATCCCAGTTATCCGCGGTCAGAGTCTACGAGCAGTACTTC. It codes for CASSLSQLSAVRVYEQYF.

There are many counts of this clonotype. This sequence joins TRBV7-2 and TRBJ1-6; D ambiguous. The CDR3 has 17 amino acids. Germline-derived CDR1 and CDR2 are SGHTA and FQGNSA. V shed 1 base and J shed 5 bases, with 15 bases lying between them. CDR3 bases: TGTGCCAGCAGCTTAGTCCCCCCGAGTCTGAATAATTCACCCCTCCACTTT. This codes for CASSLVPPSLNNSPLHF.

This clonotype was observed a few times. V is TRBV12-3 or TRBV12-4 and J is TRBJ1-1; D may be TRBD1 (6 bases). Trimming pared 3 bases from V and 4 bases from J, leaving 15 bases between. The CDR3 sequence is 15 residues long. The DNA of the CDR3 is TGTGCCAGCAGTTTCGGGCGAGGGGGGAGCACTGAAGCTTTCTTT. This gives the protein CASSFGRGGSTEAFF.

In the case of this clonotype: A much larger clone differs from this one at a single base, so this may be a read error. The chain joins TRBV11-2 to TRBJ1-1; possible D gene TRBD1, 5 bases. This CDR3 has 15 residues. Germline lookup yields CDR1 SGHAT and CDR2 FQNNGV. The CDR3 protein is CASSFDGGRNAEAFF. The DNA of the CDR3 is TGTGCCAGCAGCTTTGACGGGGGGAGGAACGCTGAAGCTTTCTTT.

The chain couples TRBV4-1 to TRBJ2-7, with 11 nucleotides matching TRBD1. The CDR3 loop spans 18 amino acids. V shed 1 base and J 7 bases; nucleotides not matched to a gene: 15. CDR1 and CDR2 from the germline V gene are MGHRA and YSYEKL. The CDR3 is CASSQGTGGLGLRGEQYF. The CDR3 DNA sequence: TGCGCCAGCAGCCAAGGGACAGGGGGCTTGGGACTCCGGGGGGAGCAGTACTTC.

This clonotype was recorded many times. This sequence joins TRBV4-2 and TRBJ2-1; the match to TRBD1 covers 8 bases. CDR1 is LGHNA and CDR2 is YNFKEQ in the germline V gene. Trimming took 1 base from V and 9 from J; bases not matched to a gene: 17. The CDR3 runs 18 residues. Here the CDR3 DNA reads TGTGCCAGCAGCCAAGGTATCATGCTGGACAGGGCGTTGAGTGAGCAGTTCTTC. Protein product: CASSQGIMLDRALSEQFF.

The sample holds many counts of this clonotype. The chain carries TRBV3-1 and TRBJ2-1, with D hard to call. Germline CDR1 LGHDT, CDR2 YNNKEL (reference sequence). V shed 4 bases and J shed 11 bases, with 9 bases lying between them. This CDR3 comprises 11 residues. The CDR3 is CASSLRGQQFF. In DNA, the CDR3 is TGTGCCAGCAGCCTCCGCGGCCAGCAGTTCTTC.

The table lists this clonotype with many counts. The chain combines TRBV2 with TRBJ2-7, with 7 bases that match TRBD1. Trimming cost V 6 bases and J 4 bases; bases outside gene matches: 3. The CDR3 contains 12 residues. CDR1 is SNHLY, CDR2 FYNNEI, per germline. The CDR3 region is CASRGDRYEQYF. CDR3 sequence (DNA): TGTGCCAGCAGGGGGGACAGATACGAGCAGTACTTC.